This T cell receptor beta chain came from a study of shared clonotypes between healthy human individuals. Study-wide results and caveats: Blood was the only sampled material, and tissue repertoires likely differ.

The CDR3 extends over 17 amino acids. In germline, CDR1 is LGHNA, CDR2 YNFKEQ. Trimming cost V 0 bases and J 2 bases, with 17 bases left between them. This table comes from immunoSEQ multiplex PCR, and its TCRdb copy is limited to in-frame clones, with some not included. The sample gives roughly 2,300,000 clones, under 95% of which show up once; approximately 0.4% is in the top ten. As for this clone: Antigen specificity is unknown.

The sequenced sample was naive CD4+ T cells from PBMCs. The subset denotes: CD45RA+ positively selected. The chain combines TRBV4-2 with TRBJ2-7; no firm D call. This receptor was taken from a man between 18 and 35 years old in good health. Some clones in this sample may be carry-over from other donors' samples. In DNA, the CDR3 is TGTGCCAGCAGCCAAGAGCCATCACGCGTAGGGCCCTACGAGCAGTACTTC. This gives the protein CASSQEPSRVGPYEQYF.